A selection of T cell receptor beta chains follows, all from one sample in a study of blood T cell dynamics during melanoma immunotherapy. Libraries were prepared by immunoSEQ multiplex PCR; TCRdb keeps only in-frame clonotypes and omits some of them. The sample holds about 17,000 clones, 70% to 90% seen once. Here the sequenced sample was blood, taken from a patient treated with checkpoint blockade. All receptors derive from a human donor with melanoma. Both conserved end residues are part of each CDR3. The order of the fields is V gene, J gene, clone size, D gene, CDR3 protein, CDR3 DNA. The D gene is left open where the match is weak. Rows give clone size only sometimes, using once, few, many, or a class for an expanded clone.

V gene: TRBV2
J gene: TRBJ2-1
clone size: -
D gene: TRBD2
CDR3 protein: CASSGTSGTYNEQFF
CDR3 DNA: TGTGCCAGCAGTGGAACTAGCGGGACCTACAATGAGCAGTTCTTC

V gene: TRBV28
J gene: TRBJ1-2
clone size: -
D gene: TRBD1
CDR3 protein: CASSLGDSNYGYTF
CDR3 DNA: TGTGCCAGCAGTTTAGGGGACAGCAACTATGGCTACACCTTC

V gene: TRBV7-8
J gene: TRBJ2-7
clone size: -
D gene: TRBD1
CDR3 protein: CASSPDRVKYF
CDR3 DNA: TGTGCCAGCAGCCCAGACAGGGTCAAGTACTTC

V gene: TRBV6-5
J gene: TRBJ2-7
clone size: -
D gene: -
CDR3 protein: CASSYSVPGYEQYF
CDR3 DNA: TGTGCCAGCAGTTATAGTGTGCCCGGCTACGAGCAGTACTTC

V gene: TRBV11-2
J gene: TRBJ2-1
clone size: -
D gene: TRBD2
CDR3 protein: CASSALAGKSYNEQFF
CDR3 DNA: TGTGCCAGCAGCGCGCTAGCGGGAAAATCCTACAATGAGCAGTTCTTC

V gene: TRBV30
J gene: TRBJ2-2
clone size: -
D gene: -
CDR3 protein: CAWSVNSVSPFTGELFF
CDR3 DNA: TGTGCCTGGAGTGTAAACTCTGTTAGCCCATTCACCGGGGAGCTGTTTTTT

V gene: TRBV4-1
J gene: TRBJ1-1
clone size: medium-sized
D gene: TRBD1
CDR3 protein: CASSSRQGASNTEAFF
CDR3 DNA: TGCGCCAGCAGCTCCCGACAGGGGGCATCGAACACTGAAGCTTTCTTT

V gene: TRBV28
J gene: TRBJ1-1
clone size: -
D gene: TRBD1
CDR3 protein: CASSPRGRRTEAFF
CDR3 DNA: TGTGCCAGCAGTCCCAGGGGGAGACGAACTGAAGCTTTCTTT

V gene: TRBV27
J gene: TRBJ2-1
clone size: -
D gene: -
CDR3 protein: CASSLDEGQFF
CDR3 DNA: TGTGCCAGCAGTTTAGACGAGGGGCAGTTCTTC

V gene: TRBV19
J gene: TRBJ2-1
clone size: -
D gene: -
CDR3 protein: CASSIRDGSIYNEQFF
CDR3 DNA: TGTGCCAGTAGTATCCGGGACGGGAGTATTTACAATGAGCAGTTCTTC

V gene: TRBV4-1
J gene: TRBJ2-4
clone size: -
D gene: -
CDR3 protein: CASSQGTGRQDF
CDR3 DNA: TGCGCCAGCAGCCAAGGAACAGGGAGGCAGGACTTC

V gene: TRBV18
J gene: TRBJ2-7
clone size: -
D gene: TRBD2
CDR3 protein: CASSPSGSPSYEQYF
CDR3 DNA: TGTGCCAGCTCACCTAGCGGGAGCCCCTCCTACGAGCAGTACTTC

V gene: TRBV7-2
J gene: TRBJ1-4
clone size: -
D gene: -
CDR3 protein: CASSLSGRATNEKLFF
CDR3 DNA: TGTGCCAGCAGCTTGTCAGGGAGGGCAACTAATGAAAAACTGTTTTTT

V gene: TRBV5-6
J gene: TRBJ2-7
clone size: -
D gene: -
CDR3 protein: CASSFLRDGGSYEQYF
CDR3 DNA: TGTGCCAGCAGCTTTCTCCGGGACGGGGGATCCTACGAGCAGTACTTC

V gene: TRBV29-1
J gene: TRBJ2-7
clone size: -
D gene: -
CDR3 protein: CSVEGSRDYEQYF
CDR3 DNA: TGCAGCGTTGAAGGATCTAGAGACTACGAGCAGTACTTC

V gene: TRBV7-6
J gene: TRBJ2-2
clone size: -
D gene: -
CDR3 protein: CASSLFSTNTGELFF
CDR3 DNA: TGTGCCAGCAGCTTATTCAGTACGAACACCGGGGAGCTGTTTTTT

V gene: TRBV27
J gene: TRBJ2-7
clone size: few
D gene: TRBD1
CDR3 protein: CASSLQGAEYEQYF
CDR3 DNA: TGTGCCAGCAGTTTACAGGGGGCTGAGTACGAGCAGTACTTC

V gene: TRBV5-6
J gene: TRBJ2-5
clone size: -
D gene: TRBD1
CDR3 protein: CASSLSPGQGDGETQYF
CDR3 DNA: TGTGCCAGCAGCTTGTCGCCGGGACAGGGGGATGGAGAGACCCAGTACTTC

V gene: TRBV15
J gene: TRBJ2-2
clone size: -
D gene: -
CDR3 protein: CATPGPTNTGELFF
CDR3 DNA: TGTGCCACTCCCGGGCCAACCAACACCGGGGAGCTGTTTTTT

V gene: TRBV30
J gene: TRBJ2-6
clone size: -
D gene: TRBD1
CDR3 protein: CAWSSFPIRQGISGANVLTF
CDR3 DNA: TGTGCCTGGAGTAGTTTTCCCATTAGACAGGGAATCTCTGGGGCCAACGTCCTGACTTTC

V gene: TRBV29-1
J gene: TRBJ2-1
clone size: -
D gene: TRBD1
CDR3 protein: CSVDRTGDNEQFF
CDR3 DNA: TGCAGCGTTGACCGGACAGGGGACAATGAGCAGTTCTTC

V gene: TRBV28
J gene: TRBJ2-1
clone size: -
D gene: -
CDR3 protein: CASSLLLRSSYNEQFF
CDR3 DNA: TGTGCCAGCAGTTTATTACTCCGAAGCTCCTACAATGAGCAGTTCTTC

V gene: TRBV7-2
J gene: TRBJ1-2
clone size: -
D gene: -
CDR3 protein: CASSLEQGRKGDGYTF
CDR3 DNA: TGTGCCAGCAGCTTAGAGCAGGGTCGGAAAGGAGATGGCTACACCTTC

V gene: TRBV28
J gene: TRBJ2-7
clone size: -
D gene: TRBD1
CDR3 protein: CASSKGQGASYEQYF
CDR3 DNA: TGTGCCAGCAGCAAGGGACAGGGGGCCTCCTACGAGCAGTACTTC

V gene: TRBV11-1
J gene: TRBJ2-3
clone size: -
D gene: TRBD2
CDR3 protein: CASSHPSGSGTDTQYF
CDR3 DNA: TGTGCCAGCAGCCACCCTAGCGGGAGTGGAACAGATACGCAGTATTTT

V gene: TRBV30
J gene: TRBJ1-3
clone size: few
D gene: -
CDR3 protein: CAWTRTDGGNTIYF
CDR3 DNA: TGTGCCTGGACCCGGACAGACGGAGGAAACACCATATATTTT